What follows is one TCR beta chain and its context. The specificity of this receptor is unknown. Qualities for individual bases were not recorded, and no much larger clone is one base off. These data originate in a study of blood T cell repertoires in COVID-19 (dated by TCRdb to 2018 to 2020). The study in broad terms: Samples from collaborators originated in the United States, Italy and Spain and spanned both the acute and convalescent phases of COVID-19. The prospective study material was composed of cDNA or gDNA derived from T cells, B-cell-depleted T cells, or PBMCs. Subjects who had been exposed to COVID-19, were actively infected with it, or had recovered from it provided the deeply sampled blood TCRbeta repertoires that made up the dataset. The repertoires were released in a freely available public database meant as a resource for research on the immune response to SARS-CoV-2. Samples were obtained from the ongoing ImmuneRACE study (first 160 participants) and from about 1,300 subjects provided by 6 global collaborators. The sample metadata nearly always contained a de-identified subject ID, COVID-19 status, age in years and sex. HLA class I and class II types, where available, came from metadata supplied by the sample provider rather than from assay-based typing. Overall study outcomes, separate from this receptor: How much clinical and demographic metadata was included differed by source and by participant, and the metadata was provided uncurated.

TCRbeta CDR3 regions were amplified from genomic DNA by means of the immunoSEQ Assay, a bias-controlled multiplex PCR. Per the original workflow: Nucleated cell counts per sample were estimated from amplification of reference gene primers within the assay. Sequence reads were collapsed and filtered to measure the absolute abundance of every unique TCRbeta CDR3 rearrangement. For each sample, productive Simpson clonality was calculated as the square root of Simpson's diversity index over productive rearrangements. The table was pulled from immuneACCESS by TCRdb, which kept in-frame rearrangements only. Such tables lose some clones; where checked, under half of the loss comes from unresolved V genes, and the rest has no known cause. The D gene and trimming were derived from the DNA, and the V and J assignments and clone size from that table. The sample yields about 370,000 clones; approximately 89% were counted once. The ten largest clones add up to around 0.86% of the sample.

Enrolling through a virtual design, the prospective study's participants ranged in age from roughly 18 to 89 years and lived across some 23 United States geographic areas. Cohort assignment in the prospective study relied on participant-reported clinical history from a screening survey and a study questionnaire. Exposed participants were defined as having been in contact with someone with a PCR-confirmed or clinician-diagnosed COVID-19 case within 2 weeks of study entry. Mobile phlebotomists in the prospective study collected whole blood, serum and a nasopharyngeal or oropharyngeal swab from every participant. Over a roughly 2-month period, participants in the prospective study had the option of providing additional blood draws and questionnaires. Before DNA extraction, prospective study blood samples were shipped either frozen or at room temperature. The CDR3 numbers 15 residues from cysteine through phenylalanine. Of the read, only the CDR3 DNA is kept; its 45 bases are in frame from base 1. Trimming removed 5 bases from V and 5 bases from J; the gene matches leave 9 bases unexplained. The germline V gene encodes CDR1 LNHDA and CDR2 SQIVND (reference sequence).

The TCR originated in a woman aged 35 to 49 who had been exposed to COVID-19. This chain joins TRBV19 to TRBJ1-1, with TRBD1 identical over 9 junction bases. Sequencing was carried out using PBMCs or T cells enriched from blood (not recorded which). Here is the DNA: TGTGCCAGTAGTTTCCACAGGGGGCGGTGGACTGAAGCTTTCTTT. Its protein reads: CASSFHRGRWTEAFF.